These 13 T cell receptor beta chains were all obtained from the same sample, sequenced in a study of T cell responses to AZD1222 COVID-19 vaccine. Libraries were prepared by immunoSEQ multiplex PCR; TCRdb keeps only in-frame clonotypes and omits some of them. The sample has some 200,000 clones; more than 80% are singletons. This specimen was peripheral blood, taken 28 days after the second dose of the MenACWY control vaccine. These receptors all come from an adult who received the MenACWY meningococcal vaccine as a control.

CDR3 bases: TGTGCCAGCTCACCATACCGAGAGGAGAACTATGGCTACACCTTC. As protein: CASSPYREENYGYTF. The V call is TRBV18, the J call TRBJ1-2; D remains ambiguous. Trimming took 2 bases from V and 2 from J, leaving 12 bases between them. In germline, CDR1 is KGHSH, CDR2 LQKENI. This CDR3 is built from 15 residues.

The rearrangement joins TRBV28 to TRBJ1-2, with 7 bases that match TRBD1. V shed 9 bases and J 2 bases; nucleotides not matched to a gene: 3. This CDR3 contains 12 residues. CDR1 MDHEN and CDR2 SYDVKM come from the germline V gene. The CDR3 sequence: CASQQGNYGYTF. DNA of the CDR3: TGTGCCAGTCAACAGGGGAACTATGGCTACACCTTC.

The chain couples TRBV19 to TRBJ1-1; D perhaps matches TRBD1 (5 bases). V lost 2 bases and J 7 bases, leaving 17 bases between the germline ends. The CDR3 extends over 15 amino acids. Germline V gene data show CDR1 as LNHDA and CDR2 as SQIVND (reference sequence). The CDR3 nucleotides are TGTGCCAGTAGTATATGGGACGGTGGGGGAAGTGAAGCTTTCTTT. This gives the protein CASSIWDGGGSEAFF.

This clone has just one count. The chain is built from TRBV7-8 and TRBJ2-7, with 11 bases matching TRBD1. This CDR3 is built from 16 residues. Germline V gene data show CDR1 as SGHVS and CDR2 as FQNEAQ. J gave up 2 bases and V 3 bases, and 6 bases lay outside the gene matches. CDR3 region: CASSLEPGQGAYEQYF. The CDR3 DNA sequence: TGTGCCAGCAGCTTGGAACCGGGACAGGGGGCCTACGAGCAGTACTTC.

This clone was picked up one time. This rearrangement joins TRBV12-3 or TRBV12-4 to TRBJ2-1; perhaps D is TRBD1 or TRBD2 (5 bases each). The CDR3 length is 12 residues. V lost 3 bases, J lost 10 bases, and 10 bases lay in between. The CDR3 loop is CASSFRGGEQFF. The CDR3 region has the DNA TGTGCCAGCAGTTTCCGGGGCGGAGAGCAGTTCTTC.

The gene calls are TRBV4-3 and TRBJ1-2; TRBD1 is a possible D gene (6 bases). V lost 0 bases, J lost 6 bases, and 14 bases lay in between. This CDR3 region has 15 residues. CDR1 and CDR2 from the germline V gene are LGHNA and YSLEER. The DNA for the CDR3 is TGCGCCAGCAGCCAAGATCGCGGCAGGGGAGATGGCTACACCTTC. Translated, it gives CASSQDRGRGDGYTF.

The gene calls are TRBV7-9 and TRBJ1-4, with TRBD1 matching over 7 bases. Germline CDR1 reads SEHNR; CDR2 reads FQNEAQ (reference sequence). The CDR3 spans 16 residues. V trimming: 4 bases; J trimming: 7 bases; junction bases outside the gene matches: 12. In nucleotides, the CDR3 is TGTGCCAGCAGCTCCGAGACAGGGCCCGGGGGTGAAAAACTGTTTTTT. Translation gives CASSSETGPGGEKLFF.

This clone has only a few counts. The gene calls are TRBV11-2 and TRBJ1-5, with D maybe TRBD1 (6 bases). The germline V and J ends were trimmed by 0 bases and 4 bases, with 10 bases remaining between them. The CDR3 covers 15 residues. Germline CDR1 is SGHAT and CDR2 is FQNNGV. CDR3 region: CASSLDGTNNQPQHF. The CDR3 DNA reads as TGTGCCAGCAGCTTAGACGGGACAAATAATCAGCCCCAGCATTTT.

V and J are TRBV5-5 and TRBJ1-4, with D unresolved. CDR3 length: 16 residues. Between the trimmed V and J ends, which lost 4 bases and 4 bases, there was a span of 17 bases. The V gene's germline CDR1 is SGHKS and CDR2 YYEKEE (reference sequence). CDR3 in DNA: TGTGCCAGCAGCCTGAATCCAGACACTTTTAATGAAAAACTGTTTTTT. Protein sequence: CASSLNPDTFNEKLFF.

The chain uses TRBV9 and TRBJ2-3; maybe TRBD2 (6 bases). In germline, CDR1 is SGDLS, CDR2 YYNGEE. CDR3 size: 15 residues. V lost 2 bases and J 1 base, leaving 11 bases between the germline ends. CDR3 sequence (DNA): TGTGCCAGCAGCGTTGGGGGGATGGGCACAGATACGCAGTATTTT. Protein sequence: CASSVGGMGTDTQYF.

This chain uses TRBV28 with TRBJ2-3, with TRBD2 matching 8 bases. The CDR3 extends over 16 amino acids. V shed 3 bases, J shed 4 bases, and the junction held 9 bases outside the gene matches. Germline V gene data show CDR1 as MDHEN and CDR2 as SYDVKM. The CDR3 loop reads CASSLAGTSPSDTQYF. The CDR3 region has the DNA TGTGCCAGCAGTTTGGCCGGGACTAGTCCCTCAGATACGCAGTATTTT.

The chain is built from TRBV19 and TRBJ1-1; possible D gene TRBD1, 5 bases. CDR1 is LNHDA and CDR2 is SQIVND in the germline V gene (reference sequence). Trimming removed 6 bases at V and 3 bases at J, with 17 bases between. This CDR3 spans 15 amino acids. The CDR3 here is CASRKPGLSDTEAFF. CDR3 DNA sequence: TGTGCCAGTAGGAAGCCGGGACTGTCGGACACTGAAGCTTTCTTT. Looking up the rest from reference TRBV19 and TRBJ1-1 gives the full variable domain: DGGITQSPKYLFRKEGQNVTLSCEQNLNHDAMYWYRQDPGQGLRLIYYSQIVNDFQKGDIAEGYSVSREKKESFPLTVTSAQKNPTAFYLCASRKPGLSDTEAFFGQGTRLTVV.

This clone turned up a few times. The J gene is TRBJ2-7, the V gene TRBV7-2; weak D call: TRBD1 (6 bases). With 5 bases removed from V and 8 bases from J, the gap between germline ends came to 19 bases. Germline V gives CDR1 SGHTA, CDR2 FQGNSA. CDR3 length: 14 amino acids. The CDR3 region has the DNA TGTGCCAGCAGCCCCGGGACACGGGGCGGAAAGCAGTACTTC. It encodes CASSPGTRGGKQYF.